Listed below are T cell receptor beta chains from one sample, sequenced in a study of shared clonotypes between healthy human individuals. Generated by immunoSEQ multiplex PCR, the TCRdb table keeps only in-frame clones and is missing some. The sample carries about 560,000 clones, around three quarters recorded once. The specimen was PBMCs. Receptor source: a woman between 35 and 50 years old in good health. Some clones in this sample may be carry-over from other donors' samples. Each CDR3 is given with its conserved first and last residue. A D gene is named only where the DNA matches it firmly. Only part of the rows carry a size: once, few, many, or a class if the clone is expanded.

j_call: TRBJ2-1
v_call: TRBV7-2
d_call: TRBD2
clone_size: once
cdr3_aa: CASSPYVAGAYNEQFF
cdr3_nt: TGTGCCAGCAGTCCCTATGTAGCGGGGGCCTACAATGAGCAGTTCTTC

j_call: TRBJ1-1
v_call: TRBV27
d_call: -
clone_size: -
cdr3_aa: CASSLSLVNTEAFF
cdr3_nt: TGTGCCAGCAGTTTATCTCTGGTTAACACTGAAGCTTTCTTT

j_call: TRBJ1-1
v_call: TRBV28
d_call: TRBD1
clone_size: -
cdr3_aa: CASTQQGARTEAFF
cdr3_nt: TGTGCCAGCACCCAGCAGGGGGCGCGCACTGAAGCTTTCTTT

j_call: TRBJ2-1
v_call: TRBV5-1
d_call: -
clone_size: -
cdr3_aa: CASSLERLTGSILNEQFF
cdr3_nt: TGCGCCAGCAGCTTGGAGCGGCTAACCGGGAGTATTTTGAATGAGCAGTTCTTC

j_call: TRBJ2-7
v_call: TRBV28
d_call: TRBD1
clone_size: -
cdr3_aa: CASTVTGAYEQYF
cdr3_nt: TGTGCCAGCACCGTGACAGGGGCCTACGAGCAGTACTTC

j_call: TRBJ1-2
v_call: TRBV30
d_call: TRBD1
clone_size: -
cdr3_aa: CAWRGRRQGAYTF
cdr3_nt: TGTGCCTGGAGAGGCAGGAGACAGGGGGCCTACACCTTC

j_call: TRBJ2-5
v_call: TRBV5-1
d_call: TRBD1
clone_size: -
cdr3_aa: CASSLEQGWQETQYF
cdr3_nt: TGCGCCAGCAGCTTGGAACAGGGGTGGCAGGAGACCCAGTACTTC

j_call: TRBJ2-5
v_call: TRBV25-1
d_call: TRBD2
clone_size: -
cdr3_aa: CASSEFEREGIGETQYF
cdr3_nt: TGTGCCAGCAGTGAATTTGAGCGGGAGGGCATTGGAGAGACCCAGTACTTC

j_call: TRBJ2-1
v_call: TRBV7-9
d_call: TRBD2
clone_size: -
cdr3_aa: CASSPRTSGRINEQFF
cdr3_nt: TGTGCCAGCAGCCCCCGGACTAGCGGGAGAATCAATGAGCAGTTCTTC

j_call: TRBJ1-1
v_call: TRBV2
d_call: TRBD1
clone_size: -
cdr3_aa: CASSEAVAGGGLGAFF
cdr3_nt: TGTGCCAGCAGTGAAGCGGTGGCAGGGGGCGGACTAGGTGCTTTCTTT

j_call: TRBJ2-1
v_call: TRBV30
d_call: TRBD2
clone_size: -
cdr3_aa: CAWNSGNYNEQFF
cdr3_nt: TGTGCCTGGAATAGCGGGAATTACAATGAGCAGTTCTTC

j_call: TRBJ2-1
v_call: TRBV7-7
d_call: TRBD2
clone_size: -
cdr3_aa: CASTLAAKDEQFF
cdr3_nt: TGTGCTTCCACACTAGCGGCGAAGGATGAGCAGTTCTTC

j_call: TRBJ2-5
v_call: TRBV6-1
d_call: TRBD1
clone_size: -
cdr3_aa: CASSVDRGLQETQYF
cdr3_nt: TGTGCCAGCAGTGTAGACAGGGGGCTTCAAGAGACCCAGTACTTC

j_call: TRBJ2-1
v_call: TRBV7-9
d_call: -
clone_size: few
cdr3_aa: CASSLGSIGSNEQFF
cdr3_nt: TGTGCCAGCAGCTTAGGCAGTATCGGGAGTAATGAGCAGTTCTTC

j_call: TRBJ2-4
v_call: TRBV7-3
d_call: -
clone_size: once
cdr3_aa: CASSLGGKNIQYF
cdr3_nt: TGTGCCAGCAGCCTAGGGGGAAAAAACATTCAGTACTTC

j_call: TRBJ2-5
v_call: TRBV4-3
d_call: -
clone_size: -
cdr3_aa: CASSPRRDQETQYF
cdr3_nt: TGCGCCAGCAGCCCTCGCCGGGATCAAGAGACCCAGTACTTC

j_call: TRBJ1-5
v_call: TRBV18
d_call: TRBD1
clone_size: -
cdr3_aa: CASSQRQGSNQPQHF
cdr3_nt: TGTGCCAGCTCACAACGACAGGGGAGCAATCAGCCCCAGCATTTT

j_call: TRBJ2-6
v_call: TRBV5-1
d_call: -
clone_size: -
cdr3_aa: CASSLAPNSGANVLTF
cdr3_nt: TGCGCCAGCAGCTTGGCCCCCAACTCTGGGGCCAACGTCCTGACTTTC

j_call: TRBJ2-1
v_call: TRBV14
d_call: -
clone_size: -
cdr3_aa: CASSRWATYNEQFF
cdr3_nt: TGTGCCAGCAGCCGATGGGCCACGTACAATGAGCAGTTCTTC

j_call: TRBJ2-7
v_call: TRBV2
d_call: -
clone_size: -
cdr3_aa: CASLDGYEQYF
cdr3_nt: TGTGCCAGTCTCGACGGTTACGAGCAGTACTTC

j_call: TRBJ1-5
v_call: TRBV19
d_call: -
clone_size: -
cdr3_aa: CASSPAEYQPQHF
cdr3_nt: TGTGCCAGTAGTCCTGCTGAGTATCAGCCCCAGCATTTT

j_call: TRBJ2-1
v_call: TRBV19
d_call: -
clone_size: -
cdr3_aa: CASSIRANFGQFF
cdr3_nt: TGTGCCAGTAGTATTAGGGCCAATTTTGGGCAGTTCTTC

j_call: TRBJ2-6
v_call: TRBV19
d_call: TRBD1
clone_size: -
cdr3_aa: CASSLGQGGSGANVLTF
cdr3_nt: TGTGCCAGTAGTTTAGGACAGGGGGGCTCTGGGGCCAACGTCCTGACTTTC

j_call: TRBJ1-4
v_call: TRBV15
d_call: -
clone_size: few
cdr3_aa: CATSRDRDTGEKLFF
cdr3_nt: TGTGCCACCAGCAGAGACCGGGACACCGGTGAAAAACTGTTTTTT

j_call: TRBJ1-5
v_call: TRBV7-9
d_call: TRBD1
clone_size: -
cdr3_aa: CASSSRDSYQPQHF
cdr3_nt: TGTGCCAGCAGCTCCCGGGACAGTTATCAGCCCCAGCATTTT

j_call: TRBJ2-1
v_call: TRBV18
d_call: -
clone_size: once
cdr3_aa: CASSPSSAQGYNEQFF
cdr3_nt: TGTGCCAGCTCACCATCAAGCGCCCAAGGATACAATGAGCAGTTCTTC

j_call: TRBJ2-5
v_call: TRBV7-9
d_call: -
clone_size: -
cdr3_aa: CASSLEAGSGTQYF
cdr3_nt: TGTGCCAGCAGCTTAGAGGCCGGGAGTGGGACCCAGTACTTC